This T cell receptor (beta chain) was sequenced for a study of T cell changes during pregnancy in multiple sclerosis. The repertoire was sequenced with immunoSEQ multiplex PCR; TCRdb's copy has only in-frame clones and lacks some. The table records 25,000 to 35,000 clones, around nine tenths of them present only once. Trimming cost V 0 bases and J 3 bases; bases outside gene matches: 5. The CDR3 contains 16 residues. Germline assignment: CDR1 LGHNA and CDR2 YSLEER. Sequences were derived from CD8+ T cells from peripheral blood mononuclear cells, sampled in the second trimester of pregnancy. V is TRBV4-3 and J is TRBJ2-1, with 7 bases that match TRBD1. This TCR was recovered from a female donor with multiple sclerosis, enrolled in a pregnancy study. Here the CDR3 reads CASSQDFAGGYNEQFF. CDR3 nucleotides: TGCGCCAGCAGCCAAGATTTTGCAGGGGGCTACAATGAGCAGTTCTTC.